The rows below give T cell receptor beta chains drawn from one sample of a study of T cell responses to AZD1222 COVID-19 vaccine. The data were produced by immunoSEQ multiplex PCR, yet TCRdb's version contains in-frame clones alone and is incomplete. This table has approximately 110,000 clones, roughly 90% appearing once. The specimen comprised peripheral blood, sampled 28 days after the second AZD1222 dose. These receptors were taken from an adult who received the AZD1222 COVID-19 vaccine. Each CDR3 is given with its conserved first and last residue. The D gene is left open where the match is weak. Clone size, where shown, is once, few, many, or a class for clones that have expanded.

16	NA	TRBV2	NA	TRBJ1-4	TGTGCCAGCAGTGAAAGGCAGCTTGCAACTAATGAAAAACTGTTTTTT	CASSERQLATNEKLFF
12	NA	TRBV28	NA	TRBJ2-7	TGTGCCAGCAGTTTAACTATCTACGAGCAGTACTTC	CASSLTIYEQYF
16	TRBD1	TRBV28	NA	TRBJ1-3	TGTGCCAGCAGCCCCGGACAGGGAAACTCTGGAAACACCATATATTTT	CASSPGQGNSGNTIYF
16	NA	TRBV9	NA	TRBJ1-1	TGTGCCAGCAGCGCCGGGGGTGGAAGACTGAACACTGAAGCTTTCTTT	CASSAGGGRLNTEAFF
13	NA	TRBV27	NA	TRBJ2-2	TGTGCCAGCAGTTCCAGGACAACCGGGGAGCTGTTTTTT	CASSSRTTGELFF
14	TRBD1	TRBV3-1/TRBV3-2	NA	TRBJ1-6	TGTGCCAGCAGCCAACAGGGGGGAAGGTCACCCCTCCACTTT	CASSQQGGRSPLHF
13	NA	TRBV6-6	NA	TRBJ1-5	TGTGCCAGCAGACAGGACAGCAATCAGCCCCAGCATTTT	CASRQDSNQPQHF
13	NA	TRBV28	NA	TRBJ1-1	TGTGCCAGCCTGCAGGGTTTTTACACTGAAGCTTTCTTT	CASLQGFYTEAFF
15	TRBD1	TRBV5-6	NA	TRBJ1-5	TGTGCCAGCAGCTACGGACAGGCTAGCAATCAGCCCCAGCATTTT	CASSYGQASNQPQHF
12	NA	TRBV12-3/TRBV12-4	NA	TRBJ1-2	TGTGCCAGCAGAACCCAGATCTATGGCTACACCTTC	CASRTQIYGYTF
17	NA	TRBV19	NA	TRBJ1-5	TGTGCCAGTAGCAGATACACTGTCAGCAATAGCAATCAGCCCCAGCATTTT	CASSRYTVSNSNQPQHF
13	NA	TRBV7-8	NA	TRBJ1-1	TGTGCCAGCAGCTTACGCAGGGGCACTGAAGCTTTCTTT	CASSLRRGTEAFF
18	NA	TRBV6-1	NA	TRBJ1-1	TGTGCCAGCAGTGAATTCGGGACTCCTATAGAGAGGAACACTGAAGCTTTCTTT	CASSEFGTPIERNTEAFF
18	TRBD2	TRBV7-2	NA	TRBJ2-3	TGTGCCAGCAGCTTAGGGCAAACTAGCGGGGGGGTCACAGATACGCAGTATTTT	CASSLGQTSGGVTDTQYF
11	NA	TRBV2	NA	TRBJ2-5	TGTGCCAGCAGGACTGAAGAGACCCAGTACTTC	CASRTEETQYF
14	TRBD1	TRBV7-6	NA	TRBJ2-5	TGTGCCAGCAGCTTAACAGGGGACCAAGAGACCCAGTACTTC	CASSLTGDQETQYF
16	NA	TRBV7-6	NA	TRBJ1-1	TGTGCCAGCAGCTTAGCTGTAGCAGCTATAAACACTGAAGCTTTCTTT	CASSLAVAAINTEAFF
15	NA	TRBV14	NA	TRBJ2-1	TGTGCCAGCAGCCAAGTTCCGGGGTCCTACAATGAGCAGTTCTTC	CASSQVPGSYNEQFF
14	NA	TRBV7-9	NA	TRBJ1-5	TGTGCCAGCTCTCCTGGTTCCCTACATCAGCCCCAGCATTTT	CASSPGSLHQPQHF
15	NA	TRBV5-6	NA	TRBJ2-2	TGTGCCAGCAGCGCATACAGGGAAAACACCGGGGAGCTGTTTTTT	CASSAYRENTGELFF
12	NA	TRBV6-5	NA	TRBJ2-3	TGTGCCAGTGGAACAAGCACAGATACGCAGTATTTT	CASGTSTDTQYF
15	NA	TRBV28	NA	TRBJ1-2	TGTGCCAGCAGCCGTATCGGTAGAGGTCTGTATGGCTACACCTTC	CASSRIGRGLYGYTF
16	TRBD2	TRBV27	once	TRBJ2-1	TGTGCCAGCAGTCGAAGTCTAGCGGGAGGATTTCATGAGCAGTTCTTC	CASSRSLAGGFHEQFF
14	NA	TRBV27	NA	TRBJ1-6	TGTGCCAGCAGTTACTCGTCTGATTGGGGTCGCCTCCACTTT	CASSYSSDWGRLHF
14	NA	TRBV5-6	NA	TRBJ1-1	TGTGCCAGCAGCAACCGGGACCAAAACACTGAAGCTTTCTTT	CASSNRDQNTEAFF
12	NA	TRBV19	NA	TRBJ1-1	TGTGCCAGTAGTATTAAGTGGGATGAAGCTTTCTTT	CASSIKWDEAFF
13	NA	TRBV6-1	NA	TRBJ2-6	TGTGCCAGCAGTGAAAGTGGGGCCAACGTCCTGACTTTC	CASSESGANVLTF
14	NA	TRBV7-9	NA	TRBJ2-3	TGTGCCGTTGGTTGGACAGCTAGCACAGATACGCAGTATTTT	CAVGWTASTDTQYF
17	TRBD2	TRBV3-1/TRBV3-2	NA	TRBJ2-3	TGTGCCAGCAGCCAAATGAAACTAGCGGGGGGCTGGGATACGCAGTATTTT	CASSQMKLAGGWDTQYF
15	TRBD1	TRBV2	NA	TRBJ2-7	TGTGCCAGCAGTGGTACCGGGACAGGGTCCTACGAGCAGTACTTC	CASSGTGTGSYEQYF
15	NA	TRBV24-1	NA	TRBJ2-1	TGTGCCACCAGTGATGCGACCGGCCCCTACAATGAGCAGTTCTTC	CATSDATGPYNEQFF
17	TRBD1	TRBV24-1	NA	TRBJ2-3	TGTGCCACCAGTGATCCGGGACAGGGGATATCGTCAGATACGCAGTATTTT	CATSDPGQGISSDTQYF